Sequencing of this T cell receptor (beta chain) was carried out in a study of cytomegalovirus exposure and HLA in healthy donors. Study results and limitations: The authors enumerated over 150 TCR beta chains as linked to cytomegalovirus.

PCR amplification relied on 60 Vbeta primers (plus 13 Jbeta primers). Generated by immunoSEQ multiplex PCR, the TCRdb table keeps only in-frame clones and is missing some. In the table there are around 90,000 clones, roughly 60% of which are singletons. J lost 5 bases, V lost 7 bases, and 10 bases had no gene match. This CDR3 comprises 15 residues. Germline V CDR1 and CDR2: MNHEY, SVGAGI. Remarks on this clone: The antigen remains undetermined.

This chain joins TRBV6-5 and TRBJ2-5; 10 bases agree with TRBD1. The TCR was taken from a woman between 50 and 59 years old in good health and CMV-seropositive. What was sequenced was PBMCs. CDR3 bases: TGTGCCAGCATCACAAGGACAGGGGGGAGGGAGACCCAGTACTTC. Translated, it gives CASITRTGGRETQYF.